This is a list of T cell receptor beta chains from one sample in a study of blood T cell repertoires in COVID-19. TCRdb's table, derived via immunoSEQ multiplex PCR, lists solely in-frame clones and lacks some. The repertoire holds about 69,000 clones, with almost 90% as singletons. The sequenced material came from peripheral blood. These receptors all come from a man aged 50-60 years with acute or convalescent COVID-19. CDR3s include the opening cysteine and the closing phenylalanine or tryptophan. D genes are given only for firm matches. A clone size is listed for some rows: how often the clone was seen (once, few, many), or a class if it is expanded.

D gene: -; V gene: TRBV7-9; J gene: TRBJ1-5; clone size: -; CDR3 length: 17; CDR3 protein: CASSFSGQLYSNQPQHF; CDR3 DNA: TGTGCCAGCAGCTTTAGTGGACAGCTTTATAGCAATCAGCCCCAGCATTTT
D gene: -; V gene: TRBV10-3; J gene: TRBJ2-1; clone size: -; CDR3 length: 15; CDR3 protein: CAISPGGPSGNEQFF; CDR3 DNA: TGTGCCATCAGCCCCGGCGGGCCGAGCGGCAATGAGCAGTTCTTC
D gene: TRBD2; V gene: TRBV14; J gene: TRBJ2-5; clone size: once; CDR3 length: 16; CDR3 protein: CASSQWGGRTQETQYF; CDR3 DNA: TGTGCCAGCAGCCAATGGGGAGGGAGGACTCAAGAGACCCAGTACTTC
D gene: TRBD1; V gene: TRBV4-1; J gene: TRBJ2-2; clone size: -; CDR3 length: 15; CDR3 protein: CASSQAGQGAGELFF; CDR3 DNA: TGCGCCAGCAGCCAAGCCGGACAGGGGGCCGGGGAGCTGTTTTTT
D gene: TRBD1; V gene: TRBV25-1; J gene: TRBJ1-4; clone size: -; CDR3 length: 18; CDR3 protein: CASSDPARDRGEIIGLFF; CDR3 DNA: TGTGCCAGCAGTGACCCTGCCCGCGACAGGGGTGAAATTATAGGACTGTTTTTT
D gene: -; V gene: TRBV28; J gene: TRBJ1-1; clone size: -; CDR3 length: 11; CDR3 protein: CASSLGQQAFF; CDR3 DNA: TGTGCCAGCAGTCTAGGACAACAAGCTTTCTTT
D gene: -; V gene: TRBV3-1/TRBV3-2; J gene: TRBJ2-3; clone size: -; CDR3 length: 15; CDR3 protein: CASSQDGGLRDTQYF; CDR3 DNA: TGTGCCAGCAGCCAAGACGGGGGTCTGCGGGATACGCAGTATTTT
D gene: TRBD2; V gene: TRBV7-8; J gene: TRBJ2-2; clone size: -; CDR3 length: 17; CDR3 protein: CASSLGLAGDWTGELFF; CDR3 DNA: TGTGCCAGCAGCTTAGGCCTAGCGGGAGATTGGACCGGGGAGCTGTTTTTT
D gene: -; V gene: TRBV7-9; J gene: TRBJ2-7; clone size: -; CDR3 length: 12; CDR3 protein: CASGSRGYEQYF; CDR3 DNA: TGTGCCAGCGGCTCACGGGGGTACGAGCAGTACTTC
D gene: -; V gene: TRBV24-1; J gene: TRBJ1-5; clone size: -; CDR3 length: 15; CDR3 protein: CATSEGQGFNQPQHF; CDR3 DNA: TGTGCCACCAGTGAAGGCCAGGGGTTCAATCAGCCCCAGCATTTT
D gene: -; V gene: TRBV7-8; J gene: TRBJ2-7; clone size: -; CDR3 length: 14; CDR3 protein: CASSYRDTGYEQYF; CDR3 DNA: TGTGCCAGCAGCTACCGGGACACGGGCTACGAGCAGTACTTC
D gene: TRBD1; V gene: TRBV5-1; J gene: TRBJ2-2; clone size: few; CDR3 length: 15; CDR3 protein: CASSLGTGNTGELFF; CDR3 DNA: TGCGCCAGCAGCTTAGGGACAGGGAACACCGGGGAGCTGTTTTTT
D gene: -; V gene: TRBV7-9; J gene: TRBJ1-5; clone size: -; CDR3 length: 16; CDR3 protein: CASSGGRRGLNQPQHF; CDR3 DNA: TGTGCCAGCAGCGGCGGGCGGAGGGGCCTAAATCAGCCCCAGCATTTT
D gene: TRBD2; V gene: TRBV18; J gene: TRBJ2-2; clone size: -; CDR3 length: 15; CDR3 protein: CASSLAGLNTGELFF; CDR3 DNA: TGTGCCAGCTCACTAGCGGGATTGAACACCGGGGAGCTGTTTTTT
D gene: TRBD2; V gene: TRBV5-4; J gene: TRBJ2-7; clone size: -; CDR3 length: 20; CDR3 protein: CASSPLELAGLTTFSYEQYF; CDR3 DNA: TGTGCCAGCAGCCCTTTAGAACTAGCGGGCCTGACTACCTTCTCCTACGAGCAGTACTTC
D gene: -; V gene: TRBV7-8; J gene: TRBJ2-7; clone size: -; CDR3 length: 15; CDR3 protein: CASSLRGQGVYEQYF; CDR3 DNA: TGTGCCAGCAGCTTAAGGGGTCAAGGGGTTTACGAGCAGTACTTC
D gene: TRBD1; V gene: TRBV7-2; J gene: TRBJ1-6; clone size: -; CDR3 length: 15; CDR3 protein: CASSPRDRGRSPLHF; CDR3 DNA: TGTGCCAGCAGCCCACGGGACAGGGGGCGATCACCCCTCCACTTT
D gene: TRBD1; V gene: TRBV6-5; J gene: TRBJ1-2; clone size: -; CDR3 length: 15; CDR3 protein: CASSRTGLTAYGYTF; CDR3 DNA: TGTGCCAGCAGTAGGACAGGTCTAACCGCCTATGGCTACACCTTC
D gene: -; V gene: TRBV24-1; J gene: TRBJ2-2; clone size: -; CDR3 length: 14; CDR3 protein: CATSVQGATGELFF; CDR3 DNA: TGTGCCACCAGTGTGCAGGGCGCAACCGGGGAGCTGTTTTTT
D gene: -; V gene: TRBV19; J gene: TRBJ2-1; clone size: once; CDR3 length: 14; CDR3 protein: CASSMGLTYNEQFF; CDR3 DNA: TGTGCCAGTAGTATGGGACTTACCTACAATGAGCAGTTCTTC
D gene: TRBD2; V gene: TRBV10-1; J gene: TRBJ2-7; clone size: -; CDR3 length: 15; CDR3 protein: CASSPNPSGSGEQYF; CDR3 DNA: TGCGCCAGCAGCCCCAACCCTAGCGGGAGTGGCGAGCAGTACTTC
D gene: TRBD2; V gene: TRBV3-1/TRBV3-2; J gene: TRBJ2-7; clone size: -; CDR3 length: 17; CDR3 protein: CASSQISLREYSYEQYF; CDR3 DNA: TGTGCCAGCAGCCAAATTTCCTTGCGGGAGTACTCCTACGAGCAGTACTTC
D gene: -; V gene: TRBV21-1; J gene: TRBJ2-1; clone size: -; CDR3 length: 22; CDR3 protein: CASSKGVGPSGRRSGPHNEQFF; CDR3 DNA: TGTGCCAGCAGCAAAGGGGTTGGGCCTAGCGGGAGGCGTTCCGGACCTCACAATGAGCAGTTCTTC
D gene: -; V gene: TRBV12-5; J gene: TRBJ1-4; clone size: -; CDR3 length: 12; CDR3 protein: CASGLGTGELFF; CDR3 DNA: TGTGCTAGTGGTTTGGGGACGGGGGAACTGTTTTTT
D gene: TRBD1; V gene: TRBV5-4; J gene: TRBJ2-5; clone size: -; CDR3 length: 13; CDR3 protein: CASSLDSRDREYF; CDR3 DNA: TGTGCCAGCAGCTTGGACTCTCGGGACAGGGAGTACTTC
D gene: TRBD2; V gene: TRBV3-1/TRBV3-2; J gene: TRBJ2-3; clone size: -; CDR3 length: 13; CDR3 protein: CASRTSGSDTQYF; CDR3 DNA: TGTGCCAGCCGGACTAGCGGGAGTGATACGCAGTATTTT
D gene: -; V gene: TRBV11-3; J gene: TRBJ2-5; clone size: -; CDR3 length: 13; CDR3 protein: CASSFEWSGTQYF; CDR3 DNA: TGTGCCAGCAGCTTTGAGTGGTCTGGGACCCAGTACTTC
D gene: -; V gene: TRBV27; J gene: TRBJ1-1; clone size: -; CDR3 length: 15; CDR3 protein: CASSFRTGLNTEAFF; CDR3 DNA: TGTGCCAGCAGTTTTCGAACAGGATTGAACACTGAAGCTTTCTTT
D gene: -; V gene: TRBV5-6; J gene: TRBJ1-6; clone size: -; CDR3 length: 15; CDR3 protein: CASSLRTGLNSPLHF; CDR3 DNA: TGTGCCAGCAGCTTGCGTACAGGGCTAAATTCACCCCTCCACTTT
D gene: TRBD1; V gene: TRBV29-1; J gene: TRBJ2-1; clone size: -; CDR3 length: 12; CDR3 protein: CSVSRYRGSWFF; CDR3 DNA: TGCAGCGTTAGCCGGTACAGGGGGAGTTGGTTCTTC
D gene: TRBD2; V gene: TRBV4-3; J gene: TRBJ2-3; clone size: -; CDR3 length: 14; CDR3 protein: CASSASGSTDTQYF; CDR3 DNA: TGCGCCAGCAGCGCTAGCGGGAGTACAGATACGCAGTATTTT
D gene: TRBD2; V gene: TRBV5-1; J gene: TRBJ2-1; clone size: -; CDR3 length: 15; CDR3 protein: CASSLGSGRGTEQFF; CDR3 DNA: TGCGCCAGCAGCTTGGGGAGCGGGAGGGGGACTGAGCAGTTCTTC
D gene: TRBD2; V gene: TRBV4-1; J gene: TRBJ2-7; clone size: -; CDR3 length: 15; CDR3 protein: CASSPGLASSYEQYF; CDR3 DNA: TGCGCCAGCAGCCCCGGACTAGCGAGCTCCTACGAGCAGTACTTC
D gene: TRBD1; V gene: TRBV6-5; J gene: TRBJ1-5; clone size: -; CDR3 length: 15; CDR3 protein: CASNPGQGPNQPQHF; CDR3 DNA: TGTGCCAGCAATCCGGGACAGGGTCCCAATCAGCCCCAGCATTTT
D gene: TRBD1; V gene: TRBV3-1/TRBV3-2; J gene: TRBJ1-2; clone size: -; CDR3 length: 16; CDR3 protein: CASSQTGTGGWYGYTF; CDR3 DNA: TGTGCCAGCAGCCAAACCGGGACAGGGGGTTGGTATGGCTACACCTTC
D gene: -; V gene: TRBV7-2; J gene: TRBJ2-7; clone size: -; CDR3 length: 15; CDR3 protein: CASSLGRGYSYEQYF; CDR3 DNA: TGTGCCAGCAGCTTAGGGCGGGGATACTCCTACGAGCAGTACTTC
D gene: TRBD1; V gene: TRBV19; J gene: TRBJ1-1; clone size: -; CDR3 length: 15; CDR3 protein: CASSSDRTKNTEAFF; CDR3 DNA: TGTGCCAGTAGTTCGGACAGGACTAAAAACACTGAAGCTTTCTTT
D gene: -; V gene: TRBV11-2; J gene: TRBJ2-1; clone size: -; CDR3 length: 14; CDR3 protein: CASSLGGGMDEQFF; CDR3 DNA: TGTGCCAGCAGCTTAGGAGGGGGAATGGATGAGCAGTTCTTC
D gene: TRBD1; V gene: TRBV7-9; J gene: TRBJ2-3; clone size: -; CDR3 length: 15; CDR3 protein: CASSFTGGATDTQYF; CDR3 DNA: TGTGCCAGCAGCTTCACAGGGGGCGCAACAGATACGCAGTATTTT
D gene: TRBD1; V gene: TRBV27; J gene: TRBJ2-7; clone size: -; CDR3 length: 14; CDR3 protein: CASSFRDSTYEQYF; CDR3 DNA: TGTGCCAGCAGTTTCCGGGACAGTACCTACGAGCAGTACTTC
D gene: TRBD1; V gene: TRBV3-1/TRBV3-2; J gene: TRBJ1-3; clone size: -; CDR3 length: 14; CDR3 protein: CASSPGTAGNTIYF; CDR3 DNA: TGTGCCAGCAGCCCCGGGACAGCTGGAAACACCATATATTTT
D gene: TRBD1; V gene: TRBV6-5; J gene: TRBJ2-2; clone size: -; CDR3 length: 15; CDR3 protein: CASSDRGLNTGELFF; CDR3 DNA: TGTGCCAGCAGCGACAGGGGCCTGAACACCGGGGAGCTGTTTTTT
D gene: -; V gene: TRBV12-5; J gene: TRBJ2-5; clone size: -; CDR3 length: 12; CDR3 protein: CASGLVRESQYF; CDR3 DNA: TGTGCTAGTGGTTTGGTAAGGGAGTCCCAGTACTTC
D gene: TRBD2; V gene: TRBV6-2/TRBV6-3; J gene: TRBJ2-7; clone size: -; CDR3 length: 14; CDR3 protein: CASSWTSGSGEQYF; CDR3 DNA: TGTGCCAGCAGTTGGACTAGCGGGAGTGGCGAGCAGTACTTC
D gene: TRBD2; V gene: TRBV19; J gene: TRBJ2-7; clone size: -; CDR3 length: 17; CDR3 protein: CASSPGLAGGFSYEQYF; CDR3 DNA: TGTGCCAGTAGTCCCGGACTAGCGGGAGGGTTTTCCTACGAGCAGTACTTC
D gene: -; V gene: TRBV12-2; J gene: TRBJ1-5; clone size: -; CDR3 length: 17; CDR3 protein: CASRLVTDRGHYQPQHF; CDR3 DNA: TGTGCAAGTCGCTTAGTAACGGACAGGGGGCATTATCAGCCCCAGCATTTT
D gene: TRBD2; V gene: TRBV9; J gene: TRBJ2-1; clone size: -; CDR3 length: 16; CDR3 protein: CASSVEGAGGPDEQFF; CDR3 DNA: TGTGCCAGCAGCGTAGAGGGCGCGGGAGGTCCCGATGAGCAGTTCTTC
D gene: TRBD1; V gene: TRBV6-5; J gene: TRBJ2-1; clone size: -; CDR3 length: 14; CDR3 protein: CASRWDSSYNEQFF; CDR3 DNA: TGTGCCAGCAGGTGGGACAGCTCCTACAATGAGCAGTTCTTC
D gene: TRBD1; V gene: TRBV7-2; J gene: TRBJ2-7; clone size: few; CDR3 length: 18; CDR3 protein: CASSLAIRQGAITYEQYF; CDR3 DNA: TGTGCCAGCAGCTTAGCGATAAGACAGGGGGCTATTACTTACGAGCAGTACTTC
D gene: -; V gene: TRBV6-2/TRBV6-3; J gene: TRBJ2-7; clone size: few; CDR3 length: 15; CDR3 protein: CASSLQRLTSYEQYF; CDR3 DNA: TGTGCCAGCAGTCTCCAGAGACTGACCTCCTACGAGCAGTACTTC
D gene: TRBD1; V gene: TRBV3-1/TRBV3-2; J gene: TRBJ2-7; clone size: -; CDR3 length: 16; CDR3 protein: CASSQQRDSSSYEQYF; CDR3 DNA: TGTGCCAGCAGCCAACAAAGGGACAGTAGCTCCTACGAGCAGTACTTC
D gene: -; V gene: TRBV18; J gene: TRBJ2-7; clone size: -; CDR3 length: 14; CDR3 protein: CASSPPQDSYEQYF; CDR3 DNA: TGTGCCAGCTCACCACCACAGGACAGCTACGAGCAGTACTTC